The entry below gives a single TCR beta chain sequence along with its context. V was clipped by 0 bases and J by 0 bases; unmatched bases: 3. The germline CDR1 and CDR2 sequences are SGHNT and YYREEE (reference sequence). The CDR3 runs to 16 residues. Using immunoSEQ multiplex PCR, the repertoire was profiled, and TCRdb retains in-frame clones only, with some absent. The sample holds roughly 240,000 clones, 75% to 90% seen once. The sample is drawn from a study of blood T cell repertoires in COVID-19. Overall study context: In each case, the material was cDNA or gDNA derived from T cells, B-cell-depleted T cells, or PBMCs.

The TCR was taken from a woman between 25 and 40 years old who had recovered from COVID-19. The specimen sequenced was peripheral blood. The rearrangement uses TRBV5-4 and TRBJ2-1; 7 bases map to TRBD2. The CDR3 bases are TGTGCCAGCAGCTTGGGGCGGGGGAGCTCCTACAATGAGCAGTTCTTC. This gives the protein CASSLGRGSSYNEQFF.